The source of this T cell receptor (beta chain) is a study of cytotoxic CD8 clonotypes in ibrutinib-treated CLL. On the study more broadly: After a median 12 months on treatment (6 to 36), response samples were drawn. Notes on the study in general: Elevated clonality accompanied ibrutinib response, with a return toward baseline values at progression. Baseline values of clonality outstripped age-matched healthy donors and followed circulating CD8+ T-cell counts.

Assay: immunoSEQ multiplex PCR; the TCRdb copy retains only in-frame clones and omits some. The sample includes about 250,000 clones, 70% of them seen just once. The V gene end was trimmed by 6 bases and the J gene end by 0 bases; junction bases not matched to a gene: 2. This CDR3 is built from 14 residues. CDR1 and CDR2 from the germline V gene are LNHDA and SQIVND (reference sequence). With regard to this clone: Its antigen is undetermined.

The genes are TRBV19 and TRBJ2-7; 10 bases map to TRBD1. The input for sequencing was PBMCs, taken after 24 months of ibrutinib treatment. The receptor was isolated from a human donor with chronic lymphocytic leukemia. The CDR3 here is CASRRTGGSYEQYF. CDR3 in DNA: TGTGCCAGTAGGCGGACAGGGGGCTCCTACGAGCAGTACTTC.